This T cell receptor beta chain was obtained from a study of T cell responses to AZD1222 COVID-19 vaccine. Turning to the study itself: Second doses that came at about 4 or about 12 weeks were put together.

Trimming cost V 1 base and J 2 bases, with 7 bases left between them. The CDR3 extends over 14 amino acids. Germline V gives CDR1 LGHNA, CDR2 YSLEER. Study-wide points: There were repertoire samples only from the period after the peak T cell response. Compared with day 0, the breadth and depth of the Spike-specific TCR repertoire rose significantly after two doses of AZD1222. White British people made up most donors, females outnumbered males, and clonal diversity was possibly underestimated.

A note on this clone: The target antigen is unknown.

TCRdb keeps only in-frame clones here, not all; method: immunoSEQ multiplex PCR. Counted here are about 62,000 clones, roughly 80% occurring once; the ten biggest clones make up over 13%. The TCR comes from an adult in good health. V and J are TRBV4-3 and TRBJ2-3; no definite D call. The sample was peripheral blood, taken on day 0 of AZD1222 vaccination. CDR3 DNA: TGCGCCAGCAGCCAAGGCCTGTACACAGATACGCAGTATTTT. Translating gives CASSQGLYTDTQYF.